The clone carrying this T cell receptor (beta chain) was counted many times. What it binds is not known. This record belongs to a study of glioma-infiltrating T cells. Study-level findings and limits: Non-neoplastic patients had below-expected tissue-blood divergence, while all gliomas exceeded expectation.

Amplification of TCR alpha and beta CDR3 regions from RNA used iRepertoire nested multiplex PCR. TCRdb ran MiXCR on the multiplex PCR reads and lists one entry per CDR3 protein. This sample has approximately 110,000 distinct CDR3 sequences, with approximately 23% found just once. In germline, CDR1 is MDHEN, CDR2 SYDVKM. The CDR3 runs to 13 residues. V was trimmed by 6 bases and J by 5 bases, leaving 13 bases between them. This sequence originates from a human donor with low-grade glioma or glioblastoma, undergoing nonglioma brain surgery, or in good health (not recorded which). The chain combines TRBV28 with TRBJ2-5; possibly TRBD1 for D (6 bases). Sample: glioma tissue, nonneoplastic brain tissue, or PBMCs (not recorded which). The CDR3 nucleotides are TGTGCCAGCAGCCCTGGACAGTACGAGACCCAGTACTTC. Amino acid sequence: CASSPGQYETQYF. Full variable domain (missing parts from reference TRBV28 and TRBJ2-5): DVKVTQSSRYLVKRTGEKVFLECVQDMDHENMFWYRQDPGLGLRLIYFSYDVKMKEKGDIPEGYSVSREKKERFSLILESASTNQTSMYLCASSPGQYETQYFGPGTRLLVL.